This T cell receptor beta chain emerged from a study of blood T cell repertoires in COVID-19. The V end lost 1 base, the J end lost 2 bases, and 7 bases lay between the germline ends. This CDR3 has 14 residues. Germline V gene data show CDR1 as KGHSH and CDR2 as LQKENI. Assay used: immunoSEQ multiplex PCR; TCRdb lists only in-frame clones, some missing. The sample carries about 210,000 clones, approximately 84% recorded once. The sequence derives from a woman aged 80 or over with COVID-19, enrolled during active disease. V gene TRBV18 combines with J gene TRBJ2-3, with a possible D match to TRBD2 (6 bases). Sequencing was performed on peripheral blood. CDR3 DNA sequence: TGTGCCAGCTCACCACGCGGGGACACAGATACGCAGTATTTT. It codes for CASSPRGDTDTQYF.